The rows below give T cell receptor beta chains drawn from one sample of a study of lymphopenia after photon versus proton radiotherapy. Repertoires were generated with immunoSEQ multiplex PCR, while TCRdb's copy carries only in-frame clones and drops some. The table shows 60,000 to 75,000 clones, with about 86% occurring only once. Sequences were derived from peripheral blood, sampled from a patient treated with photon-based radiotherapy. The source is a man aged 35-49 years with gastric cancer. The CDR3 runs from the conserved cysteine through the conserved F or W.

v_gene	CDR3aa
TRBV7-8	CASSLAYSGGYEQYF
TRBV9	CASSPRLREGTEAFF
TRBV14	CASSGQAYEQYF
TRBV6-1	CASSESGDNQPQHF
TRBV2	CASSVRRPGTTGTQNSPLHF
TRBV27	CASSLTGGSSQPQHF
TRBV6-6	CASSAQGWNQPQHF
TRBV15	CATSKDGYGYTF
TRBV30	CAWNPGPDYEQYF
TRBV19	CASTPLFSVRDGYTF